These 6 T cell receptor beta chains share one sample of origin, sequenced in a study of OX40 agonist ivuxolimab in advanced cancers. Repertoires were generated with immunoSEQ multiplex PCR, while TCRdb's copy carries only in-frame clones and drops some. The table includes 40,000 or so clones, about 85% detected once. Sequencing was performed on CD4+ or CD8+ T cells sorted from blood, taken in a trial of the OX40 agonist ivuxolimab. Receptors originate from an adult with an advanced solid tumor such as melanoma, head and neck, liver or kidney cancer.

V usage is TRBV5-1 and J usage is TRBJ2-1; D remains unclear. Deletions cut 5 bases from V and 4 bases from J, with 10 bases between. Per germline, CDR1 SGHRS and CDR2 YFSETQ. The CDR3 totals 13 residues. CDR3 residues: CASRFGPYNEQFF. DNA of the CDR3: TGCGCCAGCAGGTTCGGGCCTTACAATGAGCAGTTCTTC. Looking up the rest from reference TRBV5-1 and TRBJ2-1 gives the full variable domain: KAGVTQTPRYLIKTRGQQVTLSCSPISGHRSVSWYQQTPGQGLQFLFEYFSETQRNKGNFPGRFSGRQFSNSRSEMNVSTLELGDSALYLCASRFGPYNEQFFGPGTRLTVL.

This sequence joins TRBV4-1 and TRBJ2-6, with TRBD1 identical over 9 bases. The length of the CDR3 is 20 residues. V dropped 2 bases and J dropped 0; count of bases not matched to a gene: 11. In germline, CDR1 is MGHRA, CDR2 YSYEKL. The CDR3 loop reads CASSQILGRTGASGANVLTF. For the CDR3, the DNA is TGCGCCAGCAGCCAAATTCTAGGGCGGACAGGGGCCTCTGGGGCCAACGTCCTGACTTTC.

Comments on this clone: The same CDR3 also results from other DNA sequences found in this sample. V usage is TRBV29-1 and J usage is TRBJ2-3; D is unresolved. The germline V gene encodes CDR1 SQVTM and CDR2 ANQGSEA. The CDR3 has 12 amino acids. V was cut by 5 bases and J by 0 bases, with 6 bases left in between. CDR3 sequence reads: CSVRSSTDTQYF. For the CDR3, the DNA is TGCAGCGTTAGGTCTAGCACAGATACGCAGTATTTT.

V is TRBV4-1 and J is TRBJ2-7; 12 bases match TRBD2. Germline CDR1 MGHRA, CDR2 YSYEKL. This CDR3 spans 16 amino acids. The J segment lost 0 bases and the V segment lost 0 bases, leaving 0 bases of the junction unmatched. Here the CDR3 DNA reads TGCGCCAGCAGCCAAGAGACTAGCGGGAGCTCCTACGAGCAGTACTTC. Translated, it gives CASSQETSGSSYEQYF.

The V call is TRBV6-1, the J call TRBJ2-7; unclear D gene. Trimming took off 6 bases at V and 0 bases at J, with 9 bases between the two ends. This CDR3 comprises 13 residues. CDR1 MNHNS and CDR2 SASEGT come from the germline V gene. CDR3 coding DNA: TGTGCCAGCAGCGAGGTCTACTCCTACGAGCAGTACTTC. Its protein is CASSEVYSYEQYF.

This clone appeared once. The gene calls are TRBV2 and TRBJ2-7; D gene unclear. Trimming removed 5 bases from V and 4 bases from J, with 6 bases in between. CDR3 length: 11 residues. Germline CDR1 is SNHLY and CDR2 is FYNNEI. The DNA for the CDR3 is TGTGCCAGCAGTCTAAAATACGAGCAGTACTTC. This gives the protein CASSLKYEQYF.